The present T cell receptor beta chain was sequenced within a study of OX40 agonist ivuxolimab in advanced cancers. About the research overall: Ivuxolimab, an antibody that agonizes OX40 (CD134), was administered to the patients.

TCRdb's copy holds only in-frame clones and misses some; the assay was immunoSEQ multiplex PCR. Among 70,000 or so clones listed, roughly 90% were seen once. Germline CDR1 is SGHRS and CDR2 is YFSETQ. V lost 1 base to trimming and J lost 2 bases, with 6 bases between them. The CDR3 has 13 amino acids. In its sample, this clone was seen a few times. At the DNA level, this CDR3 is encoded by other sequences in the same sample as well. The V and J genes are TRBV5-1 and TRBJ2-5, with D hard to call. The sequence was obtained from an adult with an advanced solid tumor such as melanoma, head and neck, liver or kidney cancer. Sample: CD4+ or CD8+ T cells sorted from blood, taken in a trial of the OX40 agonist ivuxolimab. The CDR3 region is CASSLFQQETQYF. In DNA, the CDR3 is TGCGCCAGCAGCTTGTTTCAGCAAGAGACCCAGTACTTC.